Below are 22 T cell receptor beta chains sequenced from a single sample in a study of spatial heterogeneity in lung cancer. Overall study results and limits: Higher tumor mutation counts went along with higher counts of expanded intratumoral alpha and beta TCRs.

The antigens for these receptors are not known. Documented time point: sample taken at primary tumor resection. From the 5' RACE reads, TCRdb called clonotypes with MiXCR, one entry per CDR3 protein. This table holds roughly 6,000 distinct CDR3 sequences, more than 4% found once. The specimen comprised lung tumor tissue, sampled at surgery. Source of these receptors: a male donor with early-stage non-small cell lung cancer.

By proportion, this clonotype is medium-sized. Since it is a stray read in a library aimed at alpha chains, this beta chain has a size that is not meaningful. This rearrangement joins TRBV18 to TRBJ2-7; 14 bases map to TRBD2. This CDR3 region has 16 residues. Losses at the gene ends were 3 bases for V and 3 bases for J; bases not matched to a gene: 4. Germline lookup yields CDR1 KGHSH and CDR2 LQKENI. The CDR3, as DNA: TGTGCCAGCTCACCGGGACTAGCGGGAGTTTTCTACGAGCAGTACTTC. Residues: CASSPGLAGVFYEQYF.

Many counts were recorded for this clonotype. With the library built for alpha chains, this beta chain is off target and its frequency is not meaningful. The CDR3 sequence: CASRDGYEQYF. In DNA form, the CDR3 reads TGTGCCAGCAGGGACGGCTACGAGCAGTACTTC. This rearrangement joins TRBV25-1 to TRBJ2-7, with D unresolved. Germline CDR1 and CDR2: MGHDK and SYGVNS. V lost 6 bases, J lost 3 bases, and 6 bases lay in between. The CDR3 extends over 11 amino acids.

In this sample, this clonotype is medium-sized (0.01 to 0.1%). This beta chain is an off-target read within a library intended for alpha chains, so its frequency means little. V is TRBV14 and J is TRBJ2-7; D is ambiguous. The germline V and J ends were trimmed by 0 bases and 3 bases, with 9 bases remaining between them. Germline V gene sequence: CDR1 SGHDN, CDR2 FVKESK. This CDR3 comprises 14 residues. DNA for the CDR3: TGTGCCAGCAGCCAAGACAGGTCCGTCTACGAGCAGTACTTC. Encoded protein: CASSQDRSVYEQYF.

This clonotype was seen repeatedly, ten times or more. The library was prepared for alpha chains; this beta chain is a stray read, so its frequency means little. This chain uses TRBV7-3 with TRBJ1-1; D is possibly TRBD1 (6 bases). V was cut by 2 bases and J by 5 bases, with 9 bases left in between. The V gene's germline CDR1 is SGHTA and CDR2 FQGTGA. This CDR3 has 13 residues. The CDR3 loop reads CASSLQGRTEAFF. CDR3 nucleotide sequence: TGTGCCAGCAGCTTACAGGGGCGGACTGAAGCTTTCTTT.

This clonotype has just a few counts. An end of the junction differs from the germline gene, which may be a read error. This beta chain slipped into a library made for alpha chains as a stray read, so its size is not meaningful. This chain links TRBV29-1 with TRBJ2-5; no firm D call. Germline-derived CDR1 and CDR2 are SQVTM and ANQGSEA. This CDR3 is 13 amino acids long. Written as DNA, the CDR3 is TGCAGCGTCGAAGGTGGCGGCAGCCGGACCCAGTACTTC. Translating it yields CSVEGGGSRTQYF.

This clonotype was seen many times. Since the library was made to target alpha chains, this beta chain is a stray read and its abundance is not meaningful. V and J are TRBV3-1 and TRBJ1-2; TRBD1 aligns across 8 bases. With V trimmed by 5 bases and J by 3 bases, 5 bases remained unmatched. This CDR3 has 14 residues. Germline V gene lookup returns CDR1 LGHDT and CDR2 YNNKEL (reference sequence). CDR3 in amino acids: CASSATGEYYGYTF. CDR3 sequence (DNA): TGTGCCAGCAGCGCGACAGGGGAATACTATGGCTACACCTTC. Based on the CDR3 plus reference TRBV3-1 and TRBJ1-2, the full variable domain is DTAVSQTPKYLVTQMGNDKSIKCEQNLGHDTMYWYKQDSKKFLKIMFSYNNKELIINETVPNRFSPKSPDKAHLNLHINSLELGDSAVYFCASSATGEYYGYTFGSGTRLTVV.

The sample holds many counts of this clonotype. This beta chain is a stray sequence in a library constructed for alpha chains; its clone size is not meaningful. This sequence joins TRBV6-1 and TRBJ2-3, with D unclear. The V and J ends lost 1 base and 5 bases respectively, with 7 bases between them. Germline V lookup: CDR1 MNHNS, CDR2 SASEGT. The CDR3 loop spans 13 amino acids. The CDR3 DNA is TGTGCCAGCAGTGAAGTAGGAGAAGATACGCAGTATTTT. Translated: CASSEVGEDTQYF.

In its sample, this clonotype was seen many times. Since the library was made to target alpha chains, this beta chain is a stray read and its abundance is not meaningful. V usage is TRBV6-5 and J usage is TRBJ2-1, with 7 bases matching TRBD1. Per germline, CDR1 MNHEY and CDR2 SVGAGI. CDR3 length: 13 residues. The trim removed 8 bases at V and 4 bases at J, leaving 5 bases unmatched. The DNA of the CDR3 is TGTGCCAGCCGCAGGGGGATATACAATGAGCAGTTCTTC. It yields the protein CASRRGIYNEQFF.

This clonotype occurred a few times. The size of this beta chain means little, since it is a stray read in a library made for alpha chains. This chain uses TRBV7-2 with TRBJ2-7, with 10 bases matching TRBD1. Trimming took 5 bases from V and 3 from J; bases not matched to a gene: 7. The CDR3 totals 15 residues. Looked up from germline, CDR1 is SGHTA and CDR2 is FQGNSA. The CDR3 is CASSAGTGEGYEQYF. The CDR3 DNA sequence: TGTGCCAGCAGCGCCGGGACAGGGGAAGGCTACGAGCAGTACTTC.

This clonotype appeared a few times. This beta chain lies outside the target of a library built for alpha chains; its clone size means little. The rearrangement uses TRBV5-1 and TRBJ1-4, with a weak D call TRBD1 (5 bases). CDR3 length: 17 amino acids. CDR1 and CDR2 (germline): SGHRS, YFSETQ. V gave up 4 bases and J gave up 0 bases, with 16 bases separating them. The CDR3 DNA reads TGCGCCAGCAGCCCGGGGGGGACTTTCGCAACTAATGAAAAACTGTTTTTT. Protein sequence: CASSPGGTFATNEKLFF.

This clonotype has a count of ten or more. Since it is a stray read in a library aimed at alpha chains, this beta chain has a size that is not meaningful. The chain links TRBV27 to TRBJ2-1, with 8 bases that match TRBD2. Germline V gives CDR1 MNHEY, CDR2 SMNVEV (reference sequence). The CDR3 extends over 15 amino acids. Trimming cost V 7 bases and J 3 bases; bases outside gene matches: 8. The chain's CDR3 is CASTPGLGIYNEQFF. The CDR3 coding sequence is TGTGCCAGCACTCCGGGACTAGGCATCTACAATGAGCAGTTCTTC.

This clonotype has ten or more counts. Within a library made for alpha chains, this beta chain is off target, and its count is uninformative. The chain uses TRBV19 and TRBJ2-1, with D possibly matching TRBD2 (5 bases). V was cut by 3 bases and J by 1 base, with 7 bases left in between. There are 14 residues in the CDR3. Germline CDR1 is LNHDA and CDR2 is SQIVND (reference sequence). The CDR3 nucleotides read TGTGCCAGTAGTATTCGGGGATCCTACAATGAGCAGTTCTTC. Translated, it gives CASSIRGSYNEQFF.

In its sample, this clonotype is large (0.1 to 1%). Since the library was made to target alpha chains, this beta chain is a stray read and its abundance is not meaningful. The chain joins TRBV7-9 to TRBJ2-7; the D gene is possibly TRBD1 (6 bases). Germline CDR1 reads SEHNR; CDR2 reads FQNEAQ (reference sequence). CDR3 length: 12 amino acids. V lost 3 bases to trimming and J lost 5 bases, with 8 bases between them. The CDR3, as DNA: TGTGCCAGCAGCTTGACAGGACACGAGCAGTACTTC. Its translation: CASSLTGHEQYF.

This clonotype was counted at least ten times. This beta chain was picked up by a library intended for alpha chains and is off target, so its count carries little meaning. This chain joins TRBV29-1 and TRBJ2-7, with 7 bases aligning to TRBD2. The CDR3 covers 17 residues. Germline CDR1 and CDR2: SQVTM and ANQGSEA. V lost 3 bases to trimming and J lost 2 bases; unmatched junction nucleotides: 16. CDR3 sequence reads: CSVEGGTTYETTYEQYF. The CDR3 DNA reads as TGCAGCGTTGAGGGAGGGACTACCTACGAGACTACCTACGAGCAGTACTTC.

The sample holds many counts of this clonotype. Being off target in a library aimed at alpha chains, this beta chain has a size of little meaning. The rearrangement links TRBV20-1 to TRBJ2-7; D is undetermined. Trimming pared 1 base from V and 0 bases from J, leaving 7 bases between. The CDR3 extends over 13 amino acids. Germline V gene sequence: CDR1 DFQATT, CDR2 SNEGSKA (reference sequence). In DNA, the CDR3 is TGCAGTGCTAGAGGAGCGCTCTCCTACGAGCAGTACTTC. It encodes CSARGALSYEQYF.

Judged by abundance, this clonotype is medium-sized. Since the library was made to target alpha chains, this beta chain is a stray read and its abundance is not meaningful. The rearrangement uses TRBV6-5 and TRBJ1-2, with 7 bases matching TRBD1. Germline V gene lookup returns CDR1 MNHEY and CDR2 SVGAGI. The CDR3 sequence is 13 residues long. V gave up 5 bases and J gave up 8 bases; unmatched junction bases: 8. The DNA for the CDR3 is TGTGCCAGCAGTCACCCGACAGGGAGCGGCTACACCTTC. Translation: CASSHPTGSGYTF.

The table lists this clonotype with many counts. Found in a library prepared for alpha chains, this beta chain is an off-target read, and its abundance has little meaning. The chain links TRBV7-2 to TRBJ1-3; D not resolved. V lost 1 base and J 2 bases, leaving 9 bases between the germline ends. The germline V gene has CDR1 SGHTA and CDR2 FQGNSA. CDR3 length: 15 amino acids. CDR3 bases: TGTGCCAGCAGCTTAGATGGAGCGACTGGAAACACCATATATTTT. As protein: CASSLDGATGNTIYF. Filled out from reference TRBV7-2 and TRBJ1-3, the complete variable domain reads GAGVSQSPSNKVTEKGKDVELRCDPISGHTALYWYRQSLGQGLEFLIYFQGNSAPDKSGLPSDRFSAERTGGSVSTLTIQRTQQEDSAVYLCASSLDGATGNTIYFGEGSWLTVV.

This clonotype was seen many times. Being off target in a library aimed at alpha chains, this beta chain has a size of little meaning. The V gene is TRBV13, the J gene TRBJ1-1, with a tentative D call TRBD1 (5 bases). Germline V gives CDR1 PRHDT, CDR2 FYEKMQ (reference sequence). This CDR3 is built from 14 residues. V was clipped by 7 bases and J by 5 bases, with 17 bases between them. The CDR3: CASTQLGGGTEAFF. Here the CDR3 DNA reads TGTGCCAGCACCCAGCTGGGGGGTGGGACTGAAGCTTTCTTT.

This clonotype was counted at least ten times. In a library made to pick up alpha chains, this beta chain is a stray read with a size that means little. The V call is TRBV7-2, the J call TRBJ1-1, with 7 positions matching TRBD1. This CDR3 is built from 13 residues. Trimming took 4 bases from V and 10 from J; bases not matched to a gene: 9. CDR1 is SGHTA, CDR2 FQGNSA, per germline. The CDR3 sequence is CASSSDRRRAAFF. The CDR3 DNA sequence: TGTGCCAGCAGCTCGGACAGGCGACGCGCAGCTTTCTTT.

A word on this clonotype: Within a library made for alpha chains, this beta chain is off target, and its count is uninformative. V usage is TRBV10-1 and J usage is TRBJ1-5; D is unresolved. The CDR3 contains 15 residues. Germline values: CDR1 WNHNN, CDR2 SYGVQD (reference sequence). V lost 10 bases to trimming and J lost 4 bases, with 20 bases between them. CDR3 DNA sequence: TGCGCCATTAGTGAGTCGGGCATGGTAAATCAGCCCCAGCATTTT. This gives the protein CAISESGMVNQPQHF.

The sample holds many counts of this clonotype. The size of this beta chain means little, since it is a stray read in a library made for alpha chains. The CDR3 DNA sequence: TGTGCCAGCAGCCTCGTCTCTAGCACAGATACGCAGTATTTT. Amino acid sequence: CASSLVSSTDTQYF. The chain links TRBV3-1 to TRBJ2-3, with D unresolved. Per the germline V gene, CDR1 is LGHDT and CDR2 is YNNKEL (reference sequence). This CDR3 has 14 residues. Trimming took off 4 bases at V and 0 bases at J, with 8 bases between the two ends.

Note on this clonotype: This beta chain came through as a stray read in a library set up for alpha chains, and its size says little. The chain joins TRBV28 to TRBJ1-1, with D maybe TRBD1 (5 bases). V gave up 6 bases and J gave up 3 bases, with 14 bases separating them. The germline CDR1 and CDR2 sequences are MDHEN and SYDVKM. CDR3 length: 14 residues. The CDR3 protein is CASSTFTRDTEAFF. The CDR3, as DNA: TGTGCCAGCAGCACCTTCACCAGGGACACTGAAGCTTTCTTT.